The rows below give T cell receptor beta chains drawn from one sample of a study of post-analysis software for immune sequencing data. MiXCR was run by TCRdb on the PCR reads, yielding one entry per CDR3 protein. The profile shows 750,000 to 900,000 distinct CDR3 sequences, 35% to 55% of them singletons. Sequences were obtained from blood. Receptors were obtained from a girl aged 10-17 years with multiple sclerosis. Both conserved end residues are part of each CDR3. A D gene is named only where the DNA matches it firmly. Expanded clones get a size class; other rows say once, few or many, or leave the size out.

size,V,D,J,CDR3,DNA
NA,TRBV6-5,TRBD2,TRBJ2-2,CASSYIPGGPTGELFF,TGTGCCAGCAGTTACATCCCGGGAGGGCCAACCGGGGAGCTGTTTTTT
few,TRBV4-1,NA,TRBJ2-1,CASSQDPGSEQFF,TGCGCCAGCAGCCAAGATCCGGGTAGTGAGCAGTTCTTC
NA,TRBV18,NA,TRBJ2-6,CASSPREANVLTF,TGTGCCAGCTCACCACGGGAGGCCAACGTCCTGACTTTC
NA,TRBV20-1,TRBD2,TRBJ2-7,CSVVAGEFRNEQYF,TGCAGTGTTGTAGCGGGAGAGTTCCGGAACGAGCAGTACTTC
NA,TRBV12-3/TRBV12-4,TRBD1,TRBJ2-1,CASSPQGAPGNEQFF,TGTGCCAGCAGTCCCCAGGGGGCGCCGGGCAATGAGCAGTTCTTC
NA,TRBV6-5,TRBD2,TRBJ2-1,CASSYSMILAGGRPDNEQFF,TGTGCCAGCAGTTACTCGATGATACTAGCGGGAGGGAGGCCCGACAATGAGCAGTTCTTC
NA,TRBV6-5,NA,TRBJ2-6,CARSEDSSGANVLTF,TGTGCCAGAAGTGAGGACAGCTCTGGGGCCAACGTCCTGACTTTC
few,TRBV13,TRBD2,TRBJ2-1,CASSRGDNEQFF,TGTGCCAGCAGCCGGGGGGACAATGAGCAGTTCTTC
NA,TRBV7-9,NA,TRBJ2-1,CASSLALAWADPSYNEQFF,TGTGCCAGCAGCTTAGCGCTTGCCTGGGCGGATCCCTCCTACAATGAGCAGTTCTTC
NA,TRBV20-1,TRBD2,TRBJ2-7,CSARTSNYPYEQYF,TGCAGTGCTCGGACTAGCAATTACCCCTACGAGCAGTACTTC
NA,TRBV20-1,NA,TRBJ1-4,CSASGPGTLKLFF,TGCAGTGCTAGCGGGCCCGGAACCCTAAAACTGTTTTTT
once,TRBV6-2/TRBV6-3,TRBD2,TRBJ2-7,CASRNRPTAGTINSYEQYF,TGTGCCAGCAGAAACCGTCCTACTGCCGGGACTATAAACTCCTACGAGCAGTACTTC
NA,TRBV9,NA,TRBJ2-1,CASSVDQTPYNEQFF,TGTGCCAGCAGCGTAGACCAAACACCATACAATGAGCAGTTCTTC
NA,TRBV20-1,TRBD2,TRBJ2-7,CSARGPWLAGDEQYF,TGCAGTGCTAGAGGTCCATGGCTAGCGGGAGACGAGCAGTACTTC
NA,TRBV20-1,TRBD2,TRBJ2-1,CSARPPLGGNEQFF,TGCAGTGCTAGGCCCCCTCTGGGGGGGAATGAGCAGTTCTTC
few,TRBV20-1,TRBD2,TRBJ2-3,CSARGSGSGTDTQYF,TGCAGTGCTAGAGGTAGCGGGAGTGGGACAGATACGCAGTATTTT
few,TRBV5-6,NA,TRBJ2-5,CASSLEVSGGRQETQYF,TGTGCCAGCAGCTTGGAAGTTAGTGGAGGGCGACAAGAGACCCAGTACTTC
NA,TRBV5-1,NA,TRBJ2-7,CASSLGVEPNYEQYF,TGCGCCAGCAGCTTGGGGGTTGAGCCCAACTACGAGCAGTACTTC
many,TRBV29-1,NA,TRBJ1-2,CSVQGGAGYGYTF,TGCAGCGTGCAAGGGGGGGCGGGCTATGGCTACACCTTC
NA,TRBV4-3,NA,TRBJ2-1,CASSRVAGARYNEQFF,TGCGCCAGCAGCCGGGTCGCGGGCGCGAGATACAATGAGCAGTTCTTC
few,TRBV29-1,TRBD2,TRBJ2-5,CSVGTGGEETQYF,TGCAGCGTTGGGACGGGAGGGGAAGAGACCCAGTACTTC
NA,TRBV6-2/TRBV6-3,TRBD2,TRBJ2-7,CASSPPVGLAPHEQYF,TGTGCCAGCAGCCCCCCGGTGGGACTAGCCCCCCACGAGCAGTACTTC
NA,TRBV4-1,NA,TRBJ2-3,CASSQEGAYRPTDTQYF,TGCGCCAGCAGCCAAGAAGGGGCCTACAGACCCACAGATACGCAGTATTTT
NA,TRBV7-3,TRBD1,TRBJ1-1,CASSPGQGQAFF,TGTGCCAGCAGTCCCGGACAGGGACAAGCTTTCTTT
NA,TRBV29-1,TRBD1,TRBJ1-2,CSVDTGAGYGYTF,TGCAGCGTTGACACAGGGGCGGGCTATGGCTACACCTTC
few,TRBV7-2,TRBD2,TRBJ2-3,CASSFTRTSGIRPLTDTQYF,TGTGCCAGCAGCTTCACGAGGACTAGCGGGATCCGTCCTCTTACAGATACGCAGTATTTT
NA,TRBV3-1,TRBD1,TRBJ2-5,CASSRGQGNEQYF,TGTGCCAGCAGCCGGGGACAGGGCAATGAGCAGTACTTC
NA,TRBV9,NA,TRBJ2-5,CASSVGPREQETQYF,TGTGCCAGCAGCGTAGGCCCCAGGGAACAAGAGACCCAGTACTTC
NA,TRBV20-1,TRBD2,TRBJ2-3,CSARAAEGGLDTQYF,TGCAGTGCTAGAGCCGCCGAGGGAGGGTTAGATACGCAGTATTTT
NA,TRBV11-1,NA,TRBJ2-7,CASSFDEGRDEQYF,TGTGCCAGCAGCTTTGATGAGGGGCGCGACGAGCAGTACTTC
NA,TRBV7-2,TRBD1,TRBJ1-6,CASSSRTGSAPLHF,TGTGCCAGCAGCTCTCGGACAGGCAGCGCACCCCTCCACTTT
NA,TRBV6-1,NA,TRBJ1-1,CASIADEAFF,TGTGCCAGCATTGCAGACGAAGCTTTCTTT
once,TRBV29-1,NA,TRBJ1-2,CSVGETFSRGNTF,TGCAGCGTTGGAGAGACATTCTCCCGTGGGAACACCTTC
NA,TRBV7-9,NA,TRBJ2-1,CASSTHVNEQFF,TGTGCCAGCAGCACTCACGTGAATGAGCAGTTCTTC
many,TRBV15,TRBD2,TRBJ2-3,CATSSDLAGGPRTQYF,TGTGCCACCAGTTCGGATCTAGCGGGAGGGCCCCGTACGCAGTATTTT
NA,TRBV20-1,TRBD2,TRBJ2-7,CSARWGGAYEQYF,TGCAGTGCTAGATGGGGGGGAGCCTACGAGCAGTACTTC
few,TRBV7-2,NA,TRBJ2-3,CASSPSLSADTQYF,TGTGCCAGCAGCCCCTCCCTTAGCGCAGATACGCAGTATTTT
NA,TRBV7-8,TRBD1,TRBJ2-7,CASSSPPEDRGSYEQYF,TGTGCCAGCAGCTCACCCCCGGAGGACAGGGGGTCCTACGAGCAGTACTTC
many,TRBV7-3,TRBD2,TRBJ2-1,CASTPVPGGPNEQFF,TGTGCCAGCACCCCGGTCCCGGGAGGGCCCAATGAGCAGTTCTTC
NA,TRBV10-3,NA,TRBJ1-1,CAISDSGAPRAQDEAFF,TGTGCCATCAGCGACTCAGGGGCGCCCCGGGCTCAGGATGAAGCTTTCTTT
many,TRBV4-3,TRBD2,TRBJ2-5,CASSQQRAGDLETQYF,TGCGCCAGCAGCCAACAAAGAGCGGGAGACTTGGAGACCCAGTACTTC
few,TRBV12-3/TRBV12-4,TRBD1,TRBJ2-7,CASRKTGTGAYEQYF,TGTGCCAGCAGAAAAACCGGGACAGGGGCCTACGAGCAGTACTTC
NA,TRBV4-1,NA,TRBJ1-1,CASSQGGIQDTEAFF,TGCGCCAGCAGCCAGGGGGGAATCCAGGACACTGAAGCTTTCTTT
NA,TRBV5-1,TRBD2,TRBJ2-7,CASSLVGGYKQYF,TGCGCCAGCAGCTTGGTGGGAGGGTACAAGCAGTACTTC
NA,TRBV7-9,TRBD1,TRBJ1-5,CASSGGQGADQPQHF,TGTGCCAGCAGCGGGGGACAGGGGGCCGATCAGCCCCAGCATTTT
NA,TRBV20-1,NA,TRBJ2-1,CSARDDSYNEQFF,TGCAGTGCTAGGGACGATAGTTACAATGAGCAGTTCTTC
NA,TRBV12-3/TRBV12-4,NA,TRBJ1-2,CTSSLEGGGSYGYTF,TGTACCAGCAGCCTAGAGGGGGGAGGGAGCTATGGCTACACCTTC
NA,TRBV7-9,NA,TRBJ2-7,CASSGTPVGKYEQYF,TGTGCCAGCAGCGGAACACCGGTGGGGAAGTACGAGCAGTACTTC
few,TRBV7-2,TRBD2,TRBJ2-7,CASSSTSGSGDEQYF,TGTGCCAGCAGCTCCACAAGCGGGAGCGGGGACGAGCAGTACTTC
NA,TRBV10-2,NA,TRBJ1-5,CASSVFPGVYSNQPQHF,TGCGCCAGCAGTGTATTTCCAGGGGTCTATAGCAATCAGCCCCAGCATTTT
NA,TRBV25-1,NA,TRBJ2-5,CASSATGGVLETQYF,TGTGCCAGCAGTGCGACAGGAGGAGTTTTGGAGACCCAGTACTTC
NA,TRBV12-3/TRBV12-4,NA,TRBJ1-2,CAIRRESNYGYTF,TGTGCCATCAGACGGGAATCTAACTATGGCTACACCTTC
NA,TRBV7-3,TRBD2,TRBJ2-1,CASSVTSGRIDEQFF,TGTGCCAGCAGCGTAACTAGCGGGAGAATAGATGAGCAGTTCTTC
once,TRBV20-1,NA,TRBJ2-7,CSVHTFPGNEQYF,TGCAGTGTTCATACGTTCCCCGGGAATGAGCAGTACTTC
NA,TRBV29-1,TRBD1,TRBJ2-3,CSAVGQGLTDTQYF,TGCAGCGCTGTGGGACAGGGCCTCACAGATACGCAGTATTTT
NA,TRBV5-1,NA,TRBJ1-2,CASSDAGGPYGYTF,TGCGCCAGCAGCGACGCGGGGGGCCCCTATGGCTACACCTTC
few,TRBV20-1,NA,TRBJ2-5,CSAQGFQETQYF,TGCAGTGCTCAGGGATTCCAAGAGACCCAGTACTTC